What follows are 21 T cell receptor beta chains derived from one specimen sequenced in a study of regulatory T cells in long-lasting Graves disease. Time point defined: newly diagnosed GD, antithyroid drugs for less than 3 months. Isolated PBMC RNA provided the starting material for the TCR library. Both iRepertoire HTBI primers and Arm-PCR of CDR3 regions were used to build the TCR beta libraries. TCRdb redid the calling of the multiplex PCR reads with MiXCR, one entry per CDR3 protein. Of some 600,000 distinct CDR3 sequences listed, roughly 16% were seen once; the top ten hold around 13%. These records were also assigned to another study, of T cells in Graves' hyperthyroidism and ophthalmopathy.

This specimen consisted of peripheral blood mononuclear cells (PBMCs), obtained at new diagnosis, from a patient treated with antithyroid drugs. The receptors originated from a man younger than 35 with Graves disease.

The genes are TRBV20-1 and TRBJ1-2; 12 nucleotides line up with TRBD1. The CDR3 has 13 residues. Unmatched junction bases numbered 6, after V lost 6 bases and J lost 7 bases. CDR1 and CDR2 (germline): DFQATT, SNEGSKA (reference sequence). CDR3 protein: CSAMGQGARGYTF. The CDR3 nucleotides are TGCAGTGCCATGGGACAGGGGGCTCGTGGCTACACCTTC.

For this clonotype: A read error is possible here, since a much larger clone lies one base away. J is TRBJ1-1 and V is TRBV5-1, with 9 bases that match TRBD1. Germline V gene sequence: CDR1 SGHRS, CDR2 YFSETQ. This CDR3 contains 17 residues. This CDR3 is CASSLDRGLSPNTEDFF. CDR3 in DNA: TGCGCCAGCAGCTTGGACAGGGGGCTTAGCCCGAACACTGAAGATTTCTTT.

On this clonotype: This sequence may be a read error, since a much larger clone differs from it by one base. V gene TRBV6-1 combines with J gene TRBJ2-7, with 7 bases lining up with TRBD1. In germline, CDR1 is MNHNS, CDR2 SASEGT. The CDR3 covers 14 residues. The CDR3 loop is CTSRRQGLFYEQYF. The CDR3 coding sequence is TGTACCAGCAGAAGACAGGGCTTATTCTACGAGCAGTACTTC.

The chain carries TRBV10-3 and TRBJ2-1; TRBD2 matches 8 bases. The ends lost 0 bases at V and 4 bases at J; junction bases unmatched: 5. Germline-derived CDR1 and CDR2 are ENHRY and SYGVKD. CDR3 size: 16 residues. In nucleotides, the CDR3 is TGTGCCATCAGTGAGTCGATGGCTAGCGGGTACAATGAGCAGTTCTTC. Translated, it gives CAISESMASGYNEQFF.

This clonotype was seen a few times. The rearrangement uses TRBV27 and TRBJ2-1; D not certain. There are 15 residues in the CDR3. V was shortened by 3 bases and J by 0 bases, with 9 bases between the two germline ends. Germline V lookup: CDR1 MNHEY, CDR2 SMNVEV (reference sequence). The CDR3 DNA sequence: TGTGCCAGCAGTTTTCGAGTAGACTCCTACAATGAGCAGTTCTTC. Translating gives CASSFRVDSYNEQFF.

This clonotype was counted between two and nine times. The rearrangement joins TRBV5-1 to TRBJ2-7; 11 bases fit TRBD2. J gave up 5 bases and V 4 bases, and 14 bases lay outside the gene matches. This CDR3 has 17 residues. Germline CDR1 is SGHRS and CDR2 is YFSETQ. This CDR3 reads CASSEASGRSGGNEQYF. The CDR3 region has the DNA TGCGCCAGCAGCGAGGCTAGCGGGAGGAGTGGGGGCAACGAGCAGTACTTC.

Note on this clonotype: A read error may explain this, as a much larger clone is one base away. This chain links TRBV12-3 or TRBV12-4 with TRBJ1-4; maybe TRBD1 (5 bases). This CDR3 is 12 amino acids long. The CDR3 DNA is TGTACCAGCAGGGAGGGATTGGGGAAACTGTTTTTT. It yields the protein CTSREGLGKLFF.

V and J are TRBV18 and TRBJ2-3; D is unclear. Deletions cut 3 bases from V and 4 bases from J, with 20 bases between. There are 17 residues in the CDR3. Looked up from germline, CDR1 is KGHSH and CDR2 is LQKENI. CDR3 DNA: TGTGCCAGCTCACCGAATGCGGCTACCTTTTTGGCAGATACGCAGTATTTT. Translation gives CASSPNAATFLADTQYF.

The table lists this clonotype with many counts. The CDR3 coding sequence is TGTGCCTGGAGCTCCCCTGTCAATGAGCAGTTCTTC. This translates into CAWSSPVNEQFF. This chain connects TRBV30 to TRBJ2-1; no firm D call. Trimming stripped 3 bases from V and 6 bases from J, with 9 bases between. Germline CDR1 is GTSNPN and CDR2 is SVGIG (reference sequence). This CDR3 is built from 12 residues.

This clonotype was seen ten or more times. CDR3: CASIPPRWTEKAPSGRALCKFF. Here the CDR3 DNA reads TGCGCCAGCATACCCCCCCGGTGGACTGAGAAGGCTCCTAGCGGGAGGGCCCTCTGCAAGTTCTTC. The J gene is TRBJ2-1, the V gene TRBV10-1; 12 positions agree with TRBD2. The V segment lost 7 bases and the J segment 14 bases; nucleotides outside the gene matches: 36. Germline values: CDR1 WNHNN, CDR2 SYGVQD (reference sequence). This CDR3 has 22 residues.

There are a few counts of this clonotype. A much larger clone lies a single base off, so this may be a read error. The V call is TRBV2, the J call TRBJ1-5, with 9 bases identical to TRBD1. The CDR3 has 15 amino acids. Germline CDR1 is SNHLY and CDR2 is FYNNEI. The CDR3 DNA sequence: TGTGCCGGCAGTGCCTCGGGACAGGGTAATCAGCCCCAGCATTTT. Its protein product is CAGSASGQGNQPQHF.

This clonotype was counted a few times. The chain carries TRBV5-1 and TRBJ2-1; either TRBD1 or TRBD2 may supply D (5 bases each). The CDR3 has 14 residues. Germline V gives CDR1 SGHRS, CDR2 YFSETQ. Trimming cost V 2 bases and J 6 bases, with 12 bases left between them. For the CDR3, the DNA is TGCGCCAGCAGCTTTGAGGGTAGGGGCAATGAGCAGTTCTTC. It specifies CASSFEGRGNEQFF.

This clonotype has a count of ten or more. V gene TRBV7-9 combines with J gene TRBJ2-4, with 7 bases identical to TRBD1. CDR1 is SEHNR, CDR2 FQNEAQ, per germline (reference sequence). Trimming cost V 5 bases and J 5 bases; bases outside gene matches: 9. The CDR3 is 15 amino acids. CDR3 sequence (DNA): TGTGCCAGCAGCCTCGTGACAGGGCGGGAAAACATTCAGTACTTC. Translating gives CASSLVTGRENIQYF.

This clonotype was seen a few times. V and J are TRBV20-1 and TRBJ2-3; TRBD2 aligns across 8 bases. CDR1 is DFQATT, CDR2 SNEGSKA, per germline (reference sequence). V lost 4 bases, J lost 4 bases, and 7 bases stayed unmatched. This CDR3 contains 14 residues. In DNA, the CDR3 is TGCAGTGCTAAGCCGGGAGGGCCATCAGATACGCAGTATTTT. Its protein is CSAKPGGPSDTQYF.

This rearrangement joins TRBV27 to TRBJ1-2; no definite D call. Trimming left V 4 bases short and J 5 bases short, with 14 bases between. This CDR3 is built from 14 residues. Per the germline V gene, CDR1 is MNHEY and CDR2 is SMNVEV (reference sequence). Written as DNA, the CDR3 is TGTGCCAGCAGTTGGGCCCGGAGTGGGTATGGCTACACCTTC. This encodes CASSWARSGYGYTF.

This clonotype was detected many times. The CDR3 DNA follows: TGTGCCAGCCGCCAGGGACAGGGGGGCTATGGCTACACCTTC. This gives the protein CASRQGQGGYGYTF. The V gene is TRBV6-1, the J gene TRBJ1-2; 11 nucleotides align to TRBD1. With V trimmed by 8 bases and J by 4 bases, 6 bases remained unmatched. The CDR3 consists of 14 residues. The germline V gene has CDR1 MNHNS and CDR2 SASEGT.

This clonotype was observed a handful of times. The DNA of the CDR3 is TGTGCCAGACACCCAAAAGGGAACCTCAGCACAGATACGCAGTATTTT. Translation: CARHPKGNLSTDTQYF. The chain is built from TRBV19 and TRBJ2-3; no clear D gene. The length of the CDR3 is 16 residues. V lost 9 bases, J lost 0 bases, and 19 bases lay in between. Germline CDR1 is LNHDA and CDR2 is SQIVND (reference sequence).

The chain couples TRBV20-1 to TRBJ2-1, with D perhaps TRBD1 or TRBD2 (5 bases each). V lost 6 bases to trimming and J lost 7 bases, with 22 bases between them. This CDR3 has 15 residues. Germline lookup yields CDR1 DFQATT and CDR2 SNEGSKA (reference sequence). This CDR3 is CSARVPGTQGNEQFF. DNA of the CDR3: TGCAGTGCGAGGGTCCCCGGGACCCAGGGAAATGAGCAGTTCTTC.

A few counts support this clonotype. The CDR3: CASAGTKGNTIYF. The CDR3 DNA follows: TGCGCCAGCGCCGGGACAAAGGGAAACACCATATATTTT. This rearrangement joins TRBV10-1 to TRBJ1-3; D might be TRBD1 (6 bases). Trimming stripped 8 bases from V and 4 bases from J, with 12 bases between. This CDR3 is 13 amino acids long. Germline V gives CDR1 WNHNN, CDR2 SYGVQD (reference sequence).

This clonotype appeared a few times. This chain connects TRBV27 to TRBJ1-5, with no clear D. Per germline, CDR1 MNHEY and CDR2 SMNVEV (reference sequence). The CDR3 is 15 amino acids. Trimming removed 5 bases at V and 0 bases at J, with 11 bases between. The CDR3 DNA reads TGTGCCAGCAGTCGCGACGGTAATAGCAATCAGCCCCAGCATTTT. It is translated as CASSRDGNSNQPQHF.

The table lists this clonotype with many counts. The chain is built from TRBV20-1 and TRBJ2-1, with D tentatively TRBD2 (5 bases). The CDR3 covers 17 residues. Trimming left V 2 bases short and J 2 bases short, with 19 bases between. In germline, CDR1 is DFQATT, CDR2 SNEGSKA (reference sequence). CDR3: CSARFKDSIQPYNEQFF. CDR3 sequence (DNA): TGCAGTGCTAGATTTAAGGACTCAATCCAGCCCTACAATGAGCAGTTCTTC.